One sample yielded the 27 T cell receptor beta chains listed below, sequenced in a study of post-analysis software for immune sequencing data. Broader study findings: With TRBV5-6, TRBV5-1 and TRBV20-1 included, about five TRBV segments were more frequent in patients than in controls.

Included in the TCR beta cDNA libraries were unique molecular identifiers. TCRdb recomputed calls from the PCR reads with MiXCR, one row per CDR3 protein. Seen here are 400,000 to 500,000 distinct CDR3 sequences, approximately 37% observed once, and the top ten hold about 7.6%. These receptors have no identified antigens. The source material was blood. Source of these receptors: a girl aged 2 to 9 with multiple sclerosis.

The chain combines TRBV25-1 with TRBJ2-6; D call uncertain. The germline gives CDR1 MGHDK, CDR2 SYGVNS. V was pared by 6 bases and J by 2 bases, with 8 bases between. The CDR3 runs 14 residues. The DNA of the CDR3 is TGTGCCAGCAGCCGACGGACTGGGGCCAACGTCCTGACTTTC. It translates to CASSRRTGANVLTF.

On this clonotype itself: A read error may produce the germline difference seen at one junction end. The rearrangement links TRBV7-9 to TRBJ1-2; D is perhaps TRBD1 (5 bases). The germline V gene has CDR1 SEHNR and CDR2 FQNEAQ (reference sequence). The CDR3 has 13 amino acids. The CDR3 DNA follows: TGTGCCAGCAGCTATGGGGCTAACCATGGCTACACCTTC. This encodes CASSYGANHGYTF.

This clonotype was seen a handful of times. For the CDR3, the DNA is TGCAGCGTTGTTGCCCCTCGGGCGGGGGTTGCCTACAATGAGCAGTTCTTC. Translating it yields CSVVAPRAGVAYNEQFF. The V and J genes are TRBV29-1 and TRBJ2-1; 7 nucleotides agree with TRBD2. The CDR3 consists of 17 residues. CDR1 is SQVTM and CDR2 is ANQGSEA in the germline V gene. V was pared by 4 bases and J by 2 bases, with 14 bases of the junction left unmatched.

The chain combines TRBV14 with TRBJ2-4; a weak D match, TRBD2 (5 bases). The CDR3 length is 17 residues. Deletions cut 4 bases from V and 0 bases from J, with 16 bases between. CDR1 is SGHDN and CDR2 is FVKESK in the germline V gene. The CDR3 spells CASSPGIATLAKNIQYF. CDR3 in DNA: TGTGCCAGCAGCCCGGGAATTGCAACTCTAGCCAAAAACATTCAGTACTTC.

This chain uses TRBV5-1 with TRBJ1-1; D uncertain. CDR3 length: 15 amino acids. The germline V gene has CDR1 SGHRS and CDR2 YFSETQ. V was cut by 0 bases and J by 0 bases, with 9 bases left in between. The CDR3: CASSLESGMNTEAFF. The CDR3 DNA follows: TGCGCCAGCAGCTTGGAGTCCGGCATGAACACTGAAGCTTTCTTT.

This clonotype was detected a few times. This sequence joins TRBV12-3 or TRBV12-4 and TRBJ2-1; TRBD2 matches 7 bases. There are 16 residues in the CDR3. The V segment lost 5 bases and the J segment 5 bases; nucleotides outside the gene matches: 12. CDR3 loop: CASSPGGYTSNNEQFF. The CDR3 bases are TGTGCCAGCAGTCCCGGGGGGTATACAAGTAACAATGAGCAGTTCTTC.

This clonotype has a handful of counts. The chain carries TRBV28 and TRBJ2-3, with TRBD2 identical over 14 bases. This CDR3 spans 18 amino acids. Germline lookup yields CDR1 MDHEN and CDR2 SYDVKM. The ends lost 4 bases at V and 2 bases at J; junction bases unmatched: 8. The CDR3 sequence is CASSSPGTSGGYTDTQYF. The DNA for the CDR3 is TGTGCCAGCAGTTCCCCCGGGACTAGCGGGGGATACACAGATACGCAGTATTTT.

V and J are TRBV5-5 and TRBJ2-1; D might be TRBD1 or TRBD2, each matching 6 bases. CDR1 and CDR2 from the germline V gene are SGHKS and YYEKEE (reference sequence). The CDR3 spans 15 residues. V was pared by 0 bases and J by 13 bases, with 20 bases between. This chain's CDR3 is CASSLDGQTGAGQFF. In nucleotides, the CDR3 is TGTGCCAGCAGCTTGGACGGCCAAACGGGGGCTGGACAGTTCTTC.

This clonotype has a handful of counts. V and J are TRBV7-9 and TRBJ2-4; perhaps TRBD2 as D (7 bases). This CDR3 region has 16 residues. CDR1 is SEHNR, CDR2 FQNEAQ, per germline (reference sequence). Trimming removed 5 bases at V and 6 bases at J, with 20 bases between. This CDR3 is CASSPWKGGALNIQYF. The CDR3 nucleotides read TGTGCCAGCAGCCCTTGGAAAGGGGGGGCTCTAAACATTCAGTACTTC.

The CDR3: CASSFPDEKLFF. CDR3 bases: TGTGCCAGCAGCTTCCCCGATGAAAAACTGTTTTTT. The chain is built from TRBV5-5 and TRBJ1-4, with D unresolved. The CDR3 spans 12 residues. The V gene's germline CDR1 is SGHKS and CDR2 YYEKEE (reference sequence). V was clipped by 2 bases and J by 6 bases, with 5 bases between them.

The DNA for the CDR3 is TGTGCCAGCAGCCAAGATCGGGGCGGGAGGGCCATAAACAGAGCAGATACGCAGTATTTT. Its protein product is CASSQDRGGRAINRADTQYF. The chain links TRBV4-2 to TRBJ2-3; TRBD2 agrees at 9 bases. Trimming at V came to 0 bases and at J to 4 bases, leaving 17 bases not matched to a gene. The CDR3 has 20 amino acids. Germline lookup yields CDR1 LGHNA and CDR2 YNFKEQ.

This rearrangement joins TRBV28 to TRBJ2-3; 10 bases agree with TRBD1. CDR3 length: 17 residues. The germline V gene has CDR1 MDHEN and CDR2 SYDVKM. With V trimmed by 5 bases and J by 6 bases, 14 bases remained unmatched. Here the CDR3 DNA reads TGTGCCAGCAGTCGATCGGACAGGGGGACTCACCACGATACGCAGTATTTT. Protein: CASSRSDRGTHHDTQYF.

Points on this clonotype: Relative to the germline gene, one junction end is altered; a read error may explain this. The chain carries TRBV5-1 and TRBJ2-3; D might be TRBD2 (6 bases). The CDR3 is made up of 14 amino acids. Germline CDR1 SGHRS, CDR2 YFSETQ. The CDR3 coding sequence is TGCGCCAGCAGCTTACAAACTAGCACAGATACGCCGTATTTT. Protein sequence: CASSLQTSTDTPYF.

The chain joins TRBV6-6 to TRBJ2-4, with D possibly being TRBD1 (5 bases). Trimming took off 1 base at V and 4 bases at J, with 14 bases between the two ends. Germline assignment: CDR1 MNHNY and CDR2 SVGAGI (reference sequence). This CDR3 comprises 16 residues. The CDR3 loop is CASSYFRAGSKNIQYF. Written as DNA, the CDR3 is TGTGCCAGCAGTTACTTCAGGGCCGGGTCTAAAAACATTCAGTACTTC.

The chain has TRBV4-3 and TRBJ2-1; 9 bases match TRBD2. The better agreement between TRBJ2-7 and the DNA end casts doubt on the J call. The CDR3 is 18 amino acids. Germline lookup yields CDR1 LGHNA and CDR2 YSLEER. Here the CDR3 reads CASSQDLAGGKSYNEQYF. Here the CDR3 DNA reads TGCGCCAGCAGCCAAGATCTGGCGGGAGGGAAATCCTACAATGAGCAGTACTTC.

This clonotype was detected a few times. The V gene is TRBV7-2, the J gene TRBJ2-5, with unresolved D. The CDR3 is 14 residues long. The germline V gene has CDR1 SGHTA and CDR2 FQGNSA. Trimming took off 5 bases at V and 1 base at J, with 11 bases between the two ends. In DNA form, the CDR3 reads TGTGCCAGCAGCCCCCGGTGGTCCCAAGAGACCCAGTACTTC. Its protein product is CASSPRWSQETQYF. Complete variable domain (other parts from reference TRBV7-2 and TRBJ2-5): GAGVSQSPSNKVTEKGKDVELRCDPISGHTALYWYRQSLGQGLEFLIYFQGNSAPDKSGLPSDRFSAERTGGSVSTLTIQRTQQEDSAVYLCASSPRWSQETQYFGPGTRLLVL.

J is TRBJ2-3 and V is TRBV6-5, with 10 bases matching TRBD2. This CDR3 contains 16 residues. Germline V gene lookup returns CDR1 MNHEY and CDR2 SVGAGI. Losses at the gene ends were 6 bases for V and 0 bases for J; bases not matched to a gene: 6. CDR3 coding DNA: TGTGCCAGCAGACCATCACTAGCGGGGAGCACAGATACGCAGTATTTT. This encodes CASRPSLAGSTDTQYF.

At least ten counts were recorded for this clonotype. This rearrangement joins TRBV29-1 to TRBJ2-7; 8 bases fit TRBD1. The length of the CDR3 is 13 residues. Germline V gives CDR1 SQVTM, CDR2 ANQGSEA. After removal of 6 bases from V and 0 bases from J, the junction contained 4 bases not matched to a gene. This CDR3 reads CSVQGGISYEQYF. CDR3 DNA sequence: TGCAGCGTACAGGGGGGCATCTCCTACGAGCAGTACTTC.

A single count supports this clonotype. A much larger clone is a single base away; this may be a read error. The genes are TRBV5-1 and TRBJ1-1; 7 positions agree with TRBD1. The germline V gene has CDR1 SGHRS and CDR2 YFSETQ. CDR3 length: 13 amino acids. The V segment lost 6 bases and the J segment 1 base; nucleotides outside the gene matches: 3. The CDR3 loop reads CASTRTGNTEAFF. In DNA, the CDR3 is TGCGCCAGCACCCGGACAGGGAACACTGAAGCTTTCTTT.

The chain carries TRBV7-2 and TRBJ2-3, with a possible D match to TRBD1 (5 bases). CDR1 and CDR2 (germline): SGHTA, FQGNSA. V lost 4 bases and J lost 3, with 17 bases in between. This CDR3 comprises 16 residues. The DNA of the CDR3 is TGTGCCAGCAGCTCCGCTCCGGGTCCAGGGACAGATACGCAGTATTTT. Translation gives CASSSAPGPGTDTQYF.

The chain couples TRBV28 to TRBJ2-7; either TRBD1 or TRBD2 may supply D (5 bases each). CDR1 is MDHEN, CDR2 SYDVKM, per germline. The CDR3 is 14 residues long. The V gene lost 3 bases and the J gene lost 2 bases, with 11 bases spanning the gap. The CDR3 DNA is TGTGCCAGCAGTTTCTGGGGGAAGGCCTACGAGCAGTACTTC. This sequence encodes CASSFWGKAYEQYF.

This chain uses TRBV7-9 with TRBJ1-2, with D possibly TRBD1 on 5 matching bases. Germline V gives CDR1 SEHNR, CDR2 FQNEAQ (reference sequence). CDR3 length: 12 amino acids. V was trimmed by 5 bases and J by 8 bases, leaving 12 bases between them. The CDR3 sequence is CASSPGLGGYTF. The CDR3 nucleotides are TGTGCCAGCAGCCCAGGGCTCGGGGGCTACACCTTC. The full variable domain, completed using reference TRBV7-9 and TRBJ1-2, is DTGVSQNPRHKITKRGQNVTFRCDPISEHNRLYWYRQTLGQGPEFLTYFQNEAQLEKSRLLSDRFSAERPKGSFSTLEIQRTEQGDSAMYLCASSPGLGGYTFGSGTRLTVV.

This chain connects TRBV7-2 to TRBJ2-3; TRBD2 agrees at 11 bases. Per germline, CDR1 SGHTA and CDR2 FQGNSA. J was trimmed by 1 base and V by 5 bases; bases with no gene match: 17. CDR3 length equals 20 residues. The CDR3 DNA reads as TGTGCCAGCAGCGCCGCATACCCGGGACTAGCGGAGGCTGGCACAGATACGCAGTATTTT. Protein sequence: CASSAAYPGLAEAGTDTQYF.

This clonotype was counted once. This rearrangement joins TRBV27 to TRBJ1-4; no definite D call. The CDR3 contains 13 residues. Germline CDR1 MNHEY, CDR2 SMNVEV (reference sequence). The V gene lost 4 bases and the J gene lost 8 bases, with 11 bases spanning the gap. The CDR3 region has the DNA TGTGCCAGCAGTTCCGACCCGCGGGAAAAACTGTTTTTT. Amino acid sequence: CASSSDPREKLFF.

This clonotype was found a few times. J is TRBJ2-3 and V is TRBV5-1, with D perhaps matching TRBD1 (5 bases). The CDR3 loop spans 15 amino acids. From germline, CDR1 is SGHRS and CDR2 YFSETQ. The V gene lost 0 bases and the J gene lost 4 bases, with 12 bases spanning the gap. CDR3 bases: TGCGCCAGCAGCTTGGGTAGGGGTGGCGCAGATACGCAGTATTTT. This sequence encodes CASSLGRGGADTQYF. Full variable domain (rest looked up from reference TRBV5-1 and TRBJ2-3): KAGVTQTPRYLIKTRGQQVTLSCSPISGHRSVSWYQQTPGQGLQFLFEYFSETQRNKGNFPGRFSGRQFSNSRSEMNVSTLELGDSALYLCASSLGRGGADTQYFGPGTRLTVL.

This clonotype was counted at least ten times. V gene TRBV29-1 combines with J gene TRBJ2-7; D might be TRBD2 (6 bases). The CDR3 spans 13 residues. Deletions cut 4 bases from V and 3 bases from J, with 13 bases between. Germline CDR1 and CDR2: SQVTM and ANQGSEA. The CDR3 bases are TGCAGCGTTGTTGGAGGGGTGAGCTACGAGCAGTACTTC. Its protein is CSVVGGVSYEQYF.

The CDR3 reads CASSISGVETQYF. Written as DNA, the CDR3 is TGTGCCAGCAGTATTTCCGGGGTAGAGACCCAGTACTTC. This rearrangement joins TRBV12-3 or TRBV12-4 to TRBJ2-7; possibly TRBD2 for D (5 bases). The DNA end favors TRBJ2-5, so the J call may be wrong. This CDR3 is 13 amino acids long.